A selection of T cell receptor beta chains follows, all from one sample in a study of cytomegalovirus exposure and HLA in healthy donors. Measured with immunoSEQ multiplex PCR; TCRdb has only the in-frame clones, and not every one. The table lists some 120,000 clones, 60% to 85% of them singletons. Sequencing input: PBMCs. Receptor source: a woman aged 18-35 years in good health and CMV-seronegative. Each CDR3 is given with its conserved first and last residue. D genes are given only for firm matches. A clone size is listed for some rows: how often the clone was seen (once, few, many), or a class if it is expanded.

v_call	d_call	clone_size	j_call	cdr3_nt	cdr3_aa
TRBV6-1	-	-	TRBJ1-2	TGTGCCAGCAGGGGTCATCTCTTGGAGTCCTATGGCTACACCTTC	CASRGHLLESYGYTF
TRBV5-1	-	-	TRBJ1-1	TGCGCCAGCAGCTTAACGACAGAGATGAACACTGAAGCTTTCTTT	CASSLTTEMNTEAFF
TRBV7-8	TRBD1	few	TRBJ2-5	TGTGCCAGCAGCTTAGGGGGACAGCAAGAGACCCAGTACTTC	CASSLGGQQETQYF
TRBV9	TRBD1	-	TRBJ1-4	TGTGCCAGCAGCGTCCAGGGGGAGAATGAAAAACTGTTTTTT	CASSVQGENEKLFF
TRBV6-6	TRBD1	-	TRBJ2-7	TGTGCCAGCAGCTCCGGACAGGGGATACTCTACGAGCAGTACTTC	CASSSGQGILYEQYF
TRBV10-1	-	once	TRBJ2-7	TGCGCCAGCAGTGAATCGGGGTACGAGCAGTACTTC	CASSESGYEQYF
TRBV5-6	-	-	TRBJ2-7	TGTGCCAGCAGCTGGGGTGGACTCGGCGAGCAGTACTTC	CASSWGGLGEQYF
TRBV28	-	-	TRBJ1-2	TGTGCCAGCAGTTTGGTGACAAACTATGGCTACACCTTC	CASSLVTNYGYTF
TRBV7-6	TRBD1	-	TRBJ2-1	TGTGCCAGCAGCTTAGCGCCGGGACAGGGGGACAATGAGCAGTTCTTC	CASSLAPGQGDNEQFF
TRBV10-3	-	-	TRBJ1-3	TGTGCCATCAGTGAGAGGGGCGGGAGCTCTGGAAACACCATATATTTT	CAISERGGSSGNTIYF
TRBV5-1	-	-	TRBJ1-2	TGCGCCAGCAGCTTGACAGGGCACTATGGCTACACCTTC	CASSLTGHYGYTF
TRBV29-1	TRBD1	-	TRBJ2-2	TGCAGCGGCAGGACAGGGGGCTCCGGGGAGCTGTTTTTT	CSGRTGGSGELFF
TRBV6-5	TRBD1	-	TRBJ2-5	TGTGCCAGCAGTTCTCAGACAGGGGGCGCGGAGACCCAGTACTTC	CASSSQTGGAETQYF
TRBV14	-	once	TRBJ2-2	TGTGCCAGCAGCCAAGATCTCGGAGGGATCTACACCGGGGAGCTGTTTTTT	CASSQDLGGIYTGELFF
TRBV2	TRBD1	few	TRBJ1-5	TGTGCCAGCAGTGAGGACAGGGAATTTAATCAGCCCCAGCATTTT	CASSEDREFNQPQHF
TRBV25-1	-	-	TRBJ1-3	TGTGCCAGCAGTCCGGGGGGGGGTGGCTCTGGAAACACCATATATTTT	CASSPGGGGSGNTIYF
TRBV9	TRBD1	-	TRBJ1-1	TGTGCCAGCAGCACCCGGACAGGGAACACTGAAGCTTTCTTT	CASSTRTGNTEAFF
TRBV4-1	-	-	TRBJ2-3	TGCGCCAGCAGCCAATCTCAGGGGACAGATACGCAGTATTTT	CASSQSQGTDTQYF
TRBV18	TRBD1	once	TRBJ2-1	TGTGCCAGCTCCCAGGACAGGGCGTACAATGAGCAGTTCTTC	CASSQDRAYNEQFF
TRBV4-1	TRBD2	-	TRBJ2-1	TGCGCCAGCAGCCAACCTAGCGGGGGAAACTACAATGAGCAGTTCTTC	CASSQPSGGNYNEQFF
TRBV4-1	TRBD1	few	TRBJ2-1	TGCGCCAGCAGCCAGGCGACAGGGGGCGCAGGGAATGAGCAGTTCTTC	CASSQATGGAGNEQFF
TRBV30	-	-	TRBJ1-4	TGTGCCTGGAACGGGGCAACTAATGAAAAACTGTTTTTT	CAWNGATNEKLFF
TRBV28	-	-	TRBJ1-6	TGTGCCAGCAGTTTGGGAGGGACCACCAATTCACCCCTCCACTTT	CASSLGGTTNSPLHF
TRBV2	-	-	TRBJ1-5	TGTGCCAGCAGTTTGACAAGCAATAATCAGCCCCAGCATTTT	CASSLTSNNQPQHF